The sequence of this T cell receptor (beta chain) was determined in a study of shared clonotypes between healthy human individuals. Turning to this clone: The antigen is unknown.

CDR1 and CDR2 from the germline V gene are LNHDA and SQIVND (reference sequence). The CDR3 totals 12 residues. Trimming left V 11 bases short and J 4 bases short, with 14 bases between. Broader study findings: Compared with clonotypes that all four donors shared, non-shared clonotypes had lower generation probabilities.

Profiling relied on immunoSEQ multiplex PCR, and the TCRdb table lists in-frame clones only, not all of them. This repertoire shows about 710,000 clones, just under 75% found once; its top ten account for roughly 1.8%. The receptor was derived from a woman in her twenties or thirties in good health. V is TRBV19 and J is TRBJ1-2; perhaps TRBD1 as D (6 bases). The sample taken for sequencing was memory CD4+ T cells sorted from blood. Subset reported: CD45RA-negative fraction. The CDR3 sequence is CAARGRIYGYTF. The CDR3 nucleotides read TGTGCCGCCCGGGGGCGCATCTATGGCTACACCTTC.